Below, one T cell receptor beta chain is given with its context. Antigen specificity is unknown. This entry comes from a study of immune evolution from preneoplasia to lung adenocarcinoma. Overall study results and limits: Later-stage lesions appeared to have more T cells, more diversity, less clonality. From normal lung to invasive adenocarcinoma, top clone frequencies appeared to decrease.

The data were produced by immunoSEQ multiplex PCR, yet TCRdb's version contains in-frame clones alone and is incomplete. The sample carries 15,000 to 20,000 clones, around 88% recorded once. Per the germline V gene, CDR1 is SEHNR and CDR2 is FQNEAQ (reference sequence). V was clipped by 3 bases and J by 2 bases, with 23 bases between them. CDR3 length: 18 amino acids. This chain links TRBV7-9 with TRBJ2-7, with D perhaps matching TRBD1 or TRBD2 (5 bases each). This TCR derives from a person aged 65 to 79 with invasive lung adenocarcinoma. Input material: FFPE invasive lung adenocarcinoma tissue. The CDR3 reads CASSFPMSGTARPYEQYF. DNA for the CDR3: TGTGCCAGCAGCTTCCCGATGTCCGGGACGGCACGTCCCTACGAGCAGTACTTC.